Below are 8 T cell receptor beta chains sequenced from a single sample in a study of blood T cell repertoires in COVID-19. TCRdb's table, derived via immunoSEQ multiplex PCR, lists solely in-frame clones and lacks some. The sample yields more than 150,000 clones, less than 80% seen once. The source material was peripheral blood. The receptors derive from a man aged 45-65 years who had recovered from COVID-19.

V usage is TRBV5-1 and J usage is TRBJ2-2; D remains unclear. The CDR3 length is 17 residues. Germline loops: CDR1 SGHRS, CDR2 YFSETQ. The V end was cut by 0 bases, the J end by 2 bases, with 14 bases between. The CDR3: CASSLAAARPNTGELFF. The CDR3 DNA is TGCGCCAGCAGCTTGGCCGCGGCCCGGCCCAACACCGGGGAGCTGTTTTTT.

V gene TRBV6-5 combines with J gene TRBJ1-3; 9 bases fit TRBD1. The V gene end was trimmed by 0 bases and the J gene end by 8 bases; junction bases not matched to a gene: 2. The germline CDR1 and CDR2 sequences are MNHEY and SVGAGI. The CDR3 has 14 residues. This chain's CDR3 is CASSYSTGGYTIYF. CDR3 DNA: TGTGCCAGCAGTTACTCGACAGGGGGTTACACCATATATTTT.

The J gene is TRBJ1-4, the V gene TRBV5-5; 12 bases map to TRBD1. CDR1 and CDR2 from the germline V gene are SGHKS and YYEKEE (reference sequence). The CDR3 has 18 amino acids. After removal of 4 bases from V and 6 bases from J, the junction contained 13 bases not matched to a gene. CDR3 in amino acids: CASSPGQGASSLDEKLFF. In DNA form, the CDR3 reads TGTGCCAGCAGCCCGGGACAGGGGGCGTCGAGTTTGGATGAAAAACTGTTTTTT.

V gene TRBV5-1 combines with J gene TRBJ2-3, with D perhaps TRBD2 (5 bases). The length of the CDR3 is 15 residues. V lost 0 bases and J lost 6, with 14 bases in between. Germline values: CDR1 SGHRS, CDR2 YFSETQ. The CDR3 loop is CASSLGSGITDTQYF. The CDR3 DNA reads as TGCGCCAGCAGCTTGGGTTCGGGAATCACGGATACGCAGTATTTT.

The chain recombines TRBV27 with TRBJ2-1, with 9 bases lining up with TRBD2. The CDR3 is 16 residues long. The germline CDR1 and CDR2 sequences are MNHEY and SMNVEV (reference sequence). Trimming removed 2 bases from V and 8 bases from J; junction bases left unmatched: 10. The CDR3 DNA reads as TGTGCCAGCAGTTTAATTTGGCTAGCGGGACCGGATGAGCAGTTCTTC. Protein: CASSLIWLAGPDEQFF.

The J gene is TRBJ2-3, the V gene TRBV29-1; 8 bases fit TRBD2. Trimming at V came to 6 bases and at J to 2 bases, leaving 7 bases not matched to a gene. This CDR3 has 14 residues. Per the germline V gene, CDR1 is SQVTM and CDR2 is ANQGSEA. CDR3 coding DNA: TGCAGCGTCGCACTAGCGGCGTACACAGATACGCAGTATTTT. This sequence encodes CSVALAAYTDTQYF.

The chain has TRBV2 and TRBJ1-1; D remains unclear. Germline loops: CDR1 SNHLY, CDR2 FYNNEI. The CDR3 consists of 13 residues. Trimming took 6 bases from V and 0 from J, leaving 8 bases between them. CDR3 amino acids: CASREDLNTEAFF. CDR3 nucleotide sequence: TGTGCCAGCAGGGAGGATCTGAACACTGAAGCTTTCTTT.

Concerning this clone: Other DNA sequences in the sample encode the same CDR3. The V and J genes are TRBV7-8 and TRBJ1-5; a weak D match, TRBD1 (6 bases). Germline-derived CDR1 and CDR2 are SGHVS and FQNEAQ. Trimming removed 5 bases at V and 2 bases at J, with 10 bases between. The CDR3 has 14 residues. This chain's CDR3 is CASSLRTGNQPQHF. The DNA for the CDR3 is TGTGCCAGCAGCCTTAGGACAGGCAATCAGCCCCAGCATTTT.